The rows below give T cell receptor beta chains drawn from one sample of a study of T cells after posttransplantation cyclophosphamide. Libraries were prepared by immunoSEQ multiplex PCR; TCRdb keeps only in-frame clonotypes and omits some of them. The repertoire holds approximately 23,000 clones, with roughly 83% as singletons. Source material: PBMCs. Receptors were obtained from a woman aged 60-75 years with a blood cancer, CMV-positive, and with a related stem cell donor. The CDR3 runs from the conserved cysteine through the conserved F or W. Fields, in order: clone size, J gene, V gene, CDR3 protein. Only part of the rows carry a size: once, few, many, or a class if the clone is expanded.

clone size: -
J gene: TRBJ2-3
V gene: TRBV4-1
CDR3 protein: CASSQDRGTDTQYF

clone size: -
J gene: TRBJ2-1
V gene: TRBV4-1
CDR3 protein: CASSQDLRTRYNEQFF

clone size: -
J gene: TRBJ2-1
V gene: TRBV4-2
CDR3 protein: CASTRESSSYNEQFF

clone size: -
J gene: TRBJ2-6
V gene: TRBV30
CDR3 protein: CAWGTGSSGANVLTF

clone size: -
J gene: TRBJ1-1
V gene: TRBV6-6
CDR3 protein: CASSYSHRGKDTEAFF

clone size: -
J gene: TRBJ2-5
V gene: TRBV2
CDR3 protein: CASSGTQGETQYF

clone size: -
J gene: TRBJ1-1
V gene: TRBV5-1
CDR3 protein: CASSVDTRGTEAFF

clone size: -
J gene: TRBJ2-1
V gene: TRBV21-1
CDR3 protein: CASSKASGRAYNEQFF

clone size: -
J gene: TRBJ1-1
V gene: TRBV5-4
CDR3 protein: CASSGQVNTEAFF

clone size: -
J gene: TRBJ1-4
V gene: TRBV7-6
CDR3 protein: CASSLTTGGEKEKLFF

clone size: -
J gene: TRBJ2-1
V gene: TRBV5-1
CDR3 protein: CASSSTLGLAGGPRHEQFF

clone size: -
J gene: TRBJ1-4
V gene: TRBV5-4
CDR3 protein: CASSLGRAREEKLFF

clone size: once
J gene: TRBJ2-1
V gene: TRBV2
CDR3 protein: CASSEFRLANNEQFF

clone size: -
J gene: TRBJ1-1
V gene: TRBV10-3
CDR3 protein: CAISGQGLVEAFF

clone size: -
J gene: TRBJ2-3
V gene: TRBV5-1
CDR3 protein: CASSEGLTDTQYF

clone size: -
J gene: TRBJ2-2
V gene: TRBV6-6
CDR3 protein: CASSPLATLTGELFF

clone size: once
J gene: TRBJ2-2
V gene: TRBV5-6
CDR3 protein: CASSYRDRRDTGELFF

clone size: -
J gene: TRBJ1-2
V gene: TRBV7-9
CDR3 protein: CASSLERGGYTF

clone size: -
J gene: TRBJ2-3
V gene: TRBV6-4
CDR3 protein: CARWVVSGREGSQYF

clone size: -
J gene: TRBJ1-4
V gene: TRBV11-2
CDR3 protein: CASSLPTGGNEKLFF

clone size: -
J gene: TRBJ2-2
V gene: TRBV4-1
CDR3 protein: CASSQGDTTNTGELFF

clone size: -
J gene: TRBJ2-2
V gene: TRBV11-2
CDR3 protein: CASSSILVAYQGELFF

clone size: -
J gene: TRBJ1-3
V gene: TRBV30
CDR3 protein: CAWISASLSGNTIYF

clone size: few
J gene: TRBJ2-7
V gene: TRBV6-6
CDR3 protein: CASSSGTHTYEQYF

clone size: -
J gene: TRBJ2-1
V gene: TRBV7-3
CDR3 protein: CASSLIYPAGSYNEQFF

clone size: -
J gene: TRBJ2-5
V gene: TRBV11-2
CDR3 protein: CASSWAVETQYF

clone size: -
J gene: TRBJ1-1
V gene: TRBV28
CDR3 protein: CASSLSGGAFF

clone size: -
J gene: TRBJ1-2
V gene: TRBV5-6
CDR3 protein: CASSQDSSHGYTF

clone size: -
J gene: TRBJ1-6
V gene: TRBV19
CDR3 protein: CASGKQGDRIQGSPLHF

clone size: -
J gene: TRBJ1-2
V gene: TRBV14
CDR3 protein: CASSQVLTGNNFNYGYTF

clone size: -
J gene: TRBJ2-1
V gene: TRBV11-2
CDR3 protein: CASSLLRVGEQFF

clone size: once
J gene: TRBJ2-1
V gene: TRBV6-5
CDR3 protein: CASSSWTGGEQFF

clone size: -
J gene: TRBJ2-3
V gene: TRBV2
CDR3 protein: CASSVGGPSTDTQYF

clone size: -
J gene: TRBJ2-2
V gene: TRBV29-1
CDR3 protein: CSAGNTDTGELFF

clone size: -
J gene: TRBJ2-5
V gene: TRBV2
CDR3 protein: CASSAPASGRSGKTQYF

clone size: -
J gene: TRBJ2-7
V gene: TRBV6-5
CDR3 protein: CASSYGQSGPYEQYF

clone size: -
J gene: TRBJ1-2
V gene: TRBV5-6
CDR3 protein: CASSSQGARGWGYTF